A selection of T cell receptor beta chains follows, all from one sample in a study of T cell repertoires in cytomegalovirus infection. One entry per CDR3 protein, called by TCRdb with MiXCR from the reads. The profile shows some 200,000 distinct CDR3 sequences, approximately 19% of them singletons. Sequenced input: PBMCs. The receptors were gathered from a human donor in good health (CMV status not recorded). Some clones in this sample may be carry-over from other donors' samples. The CDR3 runs from the conserved cysteine through the conserved F or W. Each record gives: J gene, V gene, D gene, clone size, CDR3 DNA, CDR3 protein. D genes are given only for firm matches. Not all rows give a size; the values are once, few, many and, for expanded clones, a class.

j_call: TRBJ2-1; v_call: TRBV6-5; d_call: -; clone_size: -; cdr3_nt: TGTGCCAGCAGGAATACGAGGGGAAGCTCCTACAATGAGCAGTTCTTC; cdr3_aa: CASRNTRGSSYNEQFF
j_call: TRBJ2-7; v_call: TRBV18; d_call: -; clone_size: -; cdr3_nt: TGTGCCAGCTCACCTGAGGCGGGTTTAACCTACGAGCAGTACTTC; cdr3_aa: CASSPEAGLTYEQYF
j_call: TRBJ2-2; v_call: TRBV5-5; d_call: -; clone_size: many; cdr3_nt: TGTGCCAGCAGACAAATCGTTATGTCAGGCAACACCGGGGAGCTGTTTTTT; cdr3_aa: CASRQIVMSGNTGELFF
j_call: TRBJ2-1; v_call: TRBV7-3; d_call: TRBD2; clone_size: many; cdr3_nt: TGTGCCAGCAGCTTAAGTACTAGCGGGGGCCCCTTCAATGAGCAGTTCTTC; cdr3_aa: CASSLSTSGGPFNEQFF
j_call: TRBJ1-2; v_call: TRBV10-3; d_call: -; clone_size: many; cdr3_nt: TGTGCCATCAGTGCTTCGGGGAATGGAGGCTACACCTTC; cdr3_aa: CAISASGNGGYTF
j_call: TRBJ2-1; v_call: TRBV4-1; d_call: -; clone_size: few; cdr3_nt: TGCGCCAGCAGCCAGTTACAGAGCTCCTACAATGAGCAGTTCTTC; cdr3_aa: CASSQLQSSYNEQFF
j_call: TRBJ2-5; v_call: TRBV18; d_call: -; clone_size: few; cdr3_nt: TGTGCCAGCTCATTCGGGAAACTTGAGACCCAGTACTTC; cdr3_aa: CASSFGKLETQYF
j_call: TRBJ1-1; v_call: TRBV20-1; d_call: -; clone_size: few; cdr3_nt: TGCAGTGCTAGAGACCCCGTCGCAGGGAGAACTGAAGCTTTCTTT; cdr3_aa: CSARDPVAGRTEAFF
j_call: TRBJ1-4; v_call: TRBV4-2; d_call: TRBD1; clone_size: once; cdr3_nt: TGTGCCAGCATCCAAGGACAGGGGGCGCGGACTAATGAAAAACTGTTTTTT; cdr3_aa: CASIQGQGARTNEKLFF
j_call: TRBJ2-1; v_call: TRBV14; d_call: TRBD2; clone_size: many; cdr3_nt: TGTGCCAGCAGCCAGCGGACTAGCGGACACAATGAGCAGTTCTTC; cdr3_aa: CASSQRTSGHNEQFF
j_call: TRBJ2-6; v_call: TRBV19; d_call: -; clone_size: few; cdr3_nt: TGTGCCAGTACCCCCCTCTTGGGGACCTCTGGGGCCAACGTCCTGACTTTC; cdr3_aa: CASTPLLGTSGANVLTF
j_call: TRBJ1-2; v_call: TRBV25-1; d_call: -; clone_size: -; cdr3_nt: TGTGCCAGCAGTAAAAGGTCTAACTATGGCTACACCTTC; cdr3_aa: CASSKRSNYGYTF
j_call: TRBJ2-5; v_call: TRBV7-2; d_call: TRBD2; clone_size: many; cdr3_nt: TGTGCCAGCAGCCAAGCGGGACTAGCGGGAGGAGAGACCCAGTACTTC; cdr3_aa: CASSQAGLAGGETQYF
j_call: TRBJ1-2; v_call: TRBV12-3/TRBV12-4; d_call: -; clone_size: few; cdr3_nt: TGTGCCAGCAGTGCGGCGGTCGGCTACACCTTC; cdr3_aa: CASSAAVGYTF
j_call: TRBJ1-1; v_call: TRBV5-1; d_call: -; clone_size: few; cdr3_nt: TGCGCCAGCAGCGGGGGGGGATATAGGAACACTGAAGCTTTCTTT; cdr3_aa: CASSGGGYRNTEAFF
j_call: TRBJ1-2; v_call: TRBV29-1; d_call: -; clone_size: few; cdr3_nt: TGCAGCGTTGAACCGGGACGGAACTATGGCTACACCTTC; cdr3_aa: CSVEPGRNYGYTF
j_call: TRBJ2-5; v_call: TRBV7-1; d_call: TRBD1; clone_size: -; cdr3_nt: TGTGCCAGCAGCTCCCCTGGGACAGTAGAAAAAGAGACCCAGTACTTC; cdr3_aa: CASSSPGTVEKETQYF
j_call: TRBJ2-7; v_call: TRBV5-1; d_call: -; clone_size: few; cdr3_nt: TGCGCCAGCAGCTTGGTTGCAGGGACCCACTACGAGCAGTACTTC; cdr3_aa: CASSLVAGTHYEQYF
j_call: TRBJ1-1; v_call: TRBV7-2; d_call: -; clone_size: -; cdr3_nt: TGTGCCAGCAGCCCCCATGGGGTGAACACTGAAGCTTTCTTT; cdr3_aa: CASSPHGVNTEAFF
j_call: TRBJ2-1; v_call: TRBV5-1; d_call: -; clone_size: -; cdr3_nt: TGCGCCAGCAGCCGGGACGGGAGCTCCTACAATGAGCAGTTCTTC; cdr3_aa: CASSRDGSSYNEQFF
j_call: TRBJ2-3; v_call: TRBV20-1; d_call: -; clone_size: -; cdr3_nt: TGCAGTGCGGGGACAGATACGCAGTATTTT; cdr3_aa: CSAGTDTQYF
j_call: TRBJ1-5; v_call: TRBV29-1; d_call: TRBD1; clone_size: -; cdr3_nt: TGCAGCGTTGTACAGGGGGCAGATCAGCCCCAGCATTTT; cdr3_aa: CSVVQGADQPQHF
j_call: TRBJ1-5; v_call: TRBV7-9; d_call: TRBD1; clone_size: many; cdr3_nt: TGTGCCAGCAGCGGATCGACAGGGGGAGGCGGTCAGCCCCAGCATTTT; cdr3_aa: CASSGSTGGGGQPQHF
j_call: TRBJ2-7; v_call: TRBV7-9; d_call: -; clone_size: many; cdr3_nt: TGTGCCAGCACCTATGTGGCGTCAATTACCTACGAGCAGTACTTC; cdr3_aa: CASTYVASITYEQYF
j_call: TRBJ1-6; v_call: TRBV6-6; d_call: TRBD1; clone_size: many; cdr3_nt: TGTGCCAGCAGTTCCCAAGGGGGCCGGACACCCCTCCACTTT; cdr3_aa: CASSSQGGRTPLHF
j_call: TRBJ1-5; v_call: TRBV20-1; d_call: -; clone_size: few; cdr3_nt: TGCAGTGCTATGGTTGGGCAGATCAATCAGCCCCAGCATTTT; cdr3_aa: CSAMVGQINQPQHF
j_call: TRBJ1-5; v_call: TRBV5-1; d_call: -; clone_size: many; cdr3_nt: TGCGCCAGCAGCTTGGGGGATCTACAGGGAGGGCAGCCCCAGCATTTT; cdr3_aa: CASSLGDLQGGQPQHF
j_call: TRBJ2-1; v_call: TRBV28; d_call: -; clone_size: -; cdr3_nt: TGTGCCAGCAGACGGGACGGACCCAATGAGCAGTTCTTC; cdr3_aa: CASRRDGPNEQFF
j_call: TRBJ1-1; v_call: TRBV29-1; d_call: -; clone_size: -; cdr3_nt: TGCAGCGTTGCGCTGGGACCCATGAACACTGAAGCTTTCTTT; cdr3_aa: CSVALGPMNTEAFF
j_call: TRBJ2-7; v_call: TRBV7-9; d_call: -; clone_size: few; cdr3_nt: TGTGCCAGCAGCTTTGCTGCGGGGGCTTCCGGCGAGCAGTACTTC; cdr3_aa: CASSFAAGASGEQYF
j_call: TRBJ1-6; v_call: TRBV7-8; d_call: -; clone_size: many; cdr3_nt: TGTGCCAGCAGCTTATCACGGGATAATTCACCCCTCCACTTT; cdr3_aa: CASSLSRDNSPLHF
j_call: TRBJ2-7; v_call: TRBV28; d_call: -; clone_size: many; cdr3_nt: TGTGCCAGCAGTTTCAGGACTTCCTACGAGCAGTACTTC; cdr3_aa: CASSFRTSYEQYF
j_call: TRBJ2-5; v_call: TRBV12-3/TRBV12-4; d_call: TRBD2; clone_size: few; cdr3_nt: TGTGCCAGCAGTTTGTCTAGCGGGAACCAAGAGACCCAGTACTTC; cdr3_aa: CASSLSSGNQETQYF
j_call: TRBJ2-3; v_call: TRBV5-4; d_call: TRBD2; clone_size: few; cdr3_nt: TGTGCCAGCAGCCCTCGACTAGCGGGAGGGAGAGGAACAGATACGCAGTATTTT; cdr3_aa: CASSPRLAGGRGTDTQYF
j_call: TRBJ2-2; v_call: TRBV18; d_call: -; clone_size: -; cdr3_nt: TGTGCCAGCTCACCACCGGGGGCCCGGGAGCTGTTTTTT; cdr3_aa: CASSPPGARELFF
j_call: TRBJ1-1; v_call: TRBV5-4; d_call: TRBD1; clone_size: -; cdr3_nt: TGTGCCAGCAGCTCTCCTCCGGGACAGGGCAACACTGAAGCTTTCTTT; cdr3_aa: CASSSPPGQGNTEAFF
j_call: TRBJ2-1; v_call: TRBV7-6; d_call: -; clone_size: many; cdr3_nt: TGTGCCAGCAGCCCCCAGGTAGGGGGCAATGAGCAGTTCTTC; cdr3_aa: CASSPQVGGNEQFF
j_call: TRBJ2-1; v_call: TRBV11-2; d_call: -; clone_size: -; cdr3_nt: TGTGCCAGCAGCATCCCTGGAGGTAATGAGCAGTTCTTC; cdr3_aa: CASSIPGGNEQFF
j_call: TRBJ2-3; v_call: TRBV25-1; d_call: -; clone_size: few; cdr3_nt: TGTGCCAGCACTAGCACAGATACGCAGTATTTT; cdr3_aa: CASTSTDTQYF
j_call: TRBJ2-3; v_call: TRBV5-5; d_call: -; clone_size: -; cdr3_nt: TGTGCCAGCAGCTCGCGGACCAGAACAGATACGCAGTATTTT; cdr3_aa: CASSSRTRTDTQYF
j_call: TRBJ1-1; v_call: TRBV7-2; d_call: -; clone_size: many; cdr3_nt: TGTGCCAGCAGCTTAGGAGGGCCAGGCACAATCAACACTGAAGCTTTCTTT; cdr3_aa: CASSLGGPGTINTEAFF
j_call: TRBJ2-2; v_call: TRBV7-2; d_call: -; clone_size: few; cdr3_nt: TGTGCCAGCAGCTTAGCGCTGCACTCCGGGGAGCTGTTTTTT; cdr3_aa: CASSLALHSGELFF